Following are 24 T cell receptor beta chains from one sample sequenced in a study of cytomegalovirus exposure and HLA in healthy donors. Primers for the PCR totalled 60 Vbeta and 13 Jbeta. Profiling relied on immunoSEQ multiplex PCR, and the TCRdb table lists in-frame clones only, not all of them. Seen here are 150,000 or so clones, roughly 80% observed once, and the top ten hold more than 2%. What was sequenced was PBMCs. The origin of the receptors is a man aged 45-65 years in good health and CMV-seropositive.

The chain links TRBV19 to TRBJ1-2; maybe TRBD1 (5 bases). The CDR3 totals 15 residues. Germline loops: CDR1 LNHDA, CDR2 SQIVND (reference sequence). V lost 1 base, J lost 5 bases, and 14 bases lay in between. CDR3 coding DNA: TGTGCCAGTAGTATAGCAGGGTCGGACCAATATGGCTACACCTTC. The encoded protein is CASSIAGSDQYGYTF.

This clone was recorded a few times. The rearrangement links TRBV6-5 to TRBJ2-3; TRBD2 agrees at 10 bases. The CDR3 spans 16 residues. V was pared by 1 base and J by 1 base, with 2 bases of the junction left unmatched. Germline assignment: CDR1 MNHEY and CDR2 SVGAGI. In DNA, the CDR3 is TGTGCCAGCAGTTACTTAACTAGCGGGGGCACAGATACGCAGTATTTT. The encoded protein is CASSYLTSGGTDTQYF.

The chain is built from TRBV9 and TRBJ2-1; D is possibly TRBD2 (6 bases). The CDR3 sequence is 15 residues long. Germline loops: CDR1 SGDLS, CDR2 YYNGEE. With 1 base removed from V and 3 bases from J, the gap between germline ends came to 11 bases. The CDR3 sequence: CASSVQLAGYNEQFF. The CDR3 DNA follows: TGTGCCAGCAGCGTACAACTAGCCGGCTACAATGAGCAGTTCTTC.

V and J are TRBV15 and TRBJ2-7; D may be TRBD1 (6 bases). CDR3 size: 14 residues. Germline lookup yields CDR1 LNHNV and CDR2 YYDKDF (reference sequence). V was clipped by 1 base and J by 3 bases, with 10 bases between them. As DNA, the CDR3 is TGTGCCACCAGCAGAGTCCAGGGGAACTACGAGCAGTACTTC. Amino acid sequence: CATSRVQGNYEQYF.

The chain joins TRBV5-4 to TRBJ2-7; 13 bases align to TRBD2. Germline CDR1 reads SGHNT; CDR2 reads YYREEE (reference sequence). J was trimmed by 7 bases and V by 4 bases; bases with no gene match: 11. The CDR3 covers 16 residues. In nucleotides, the CDR3 is TGTGCCAGCAGCACGGGGACTAGCGGGGTCCCGGGGGAGCAGTACTTC. It encodes CASSTGTSGVPGEQYF.

CDR3 DNA sequence: TGCGCCAGCAGCCACGGACAGGGCTTCTACGAGCAGTACTTC. It specifies CASSHGQGFYEQYF. The chain combines TRBV5-1 with TRBJ2-7; 8 positions agree with TRBD1. V lost 4 bases, J lost 3 bases, and 6 bases stayed unmatched. This CDR3 is 14 amino acids long. CDR1 and CDR2 from the germline V gene are SGHRS and YFSETQ.

The chain uses TRBV6-6 and TRBJ2-1; 8 nucleotides line up with TRBD2. Trimming took 6 bases from V and 4 from J; bases not matched to a gene: 5. The CDR3 is 14 amino acids. Germline V gene sequence: CDR1 MNHNY, CDR2 SVGAGI (reference sequence). In DNA, the CDR3 is TGTGCCAGCAGGGGACTAGTGTTTTACAATGAGCAGTTCTTC. It translates to CASRGLVFYNEQFF.

The chain joins TRBV5-1 to TRBJ2-7, with TRBD1 identical over 8 bases. Looked up from germline, CDR1 is SGHRS and CDR2 is YFSETQ. The CDR3 is made up of 15 amino acids. V was clipped by 3 bases and J by 2 bases; unmatched bases: 7. As DNA, the CDR3 is TGCGCCAGCAGCTCGGGACAGGCCAATCCCTACGAGCAGTACTTC. Its translation is CASSSGQANPYEQYF.

Notes on this clone: A junction end diverges from the germline sequence, so it may reflect a read error. This chain joins TRBV20-1 and TRBJ2-7; 8 nucleotides align to TRBD2. Germline V lookup: CDR1 DFQATT, CDR2 SNEGSKA (reference sequence). This CDR3 is built from 11 residues. The CDR3 loop is CSTSGYYEQYF. The CDR3 nucleotides read TGCAGTACTAGCGGTTACTACGAGCAGTACTTC.

The chain combines TRBV7-2 with TRBJ2-7; D may be TRBD1 (5 bases). V was clipped by 2 bases and J by 2 bases, with 10 bases between them. This CDR3 contains 14 residues. Germline loops: CDR1 SGHTA, CDR2 FQGNSA. CDR3 coding DNA: TGTGCCAGCAGCTTATTTCCAGGGACCTACGAGCAGTACTTC. Translating gives CASSLFPGTYEQYF. The full variable domain, its missing parts supplied by reference TRBV7-2 and TRBJ2-7, is GAGVSQSPSNKVTEKGKDVELRCDPISGHTALYWYRQSLGQGLEFLIYFQGNSAPDKSGLPSDRFSAERTGGSVSTLTIQRTQQEDSAVYLCASSLFPGTYEQYFGPGTRLTVT.

The chain links TRBV7-6 to TRBJ2-1; TRBD2 agrees at 12 bases. V gave up 1 base and J gave up 9 bases; unmatched junction bases: 4. CDR1 is SGHVS, CDR2 FNYEAQ, per germline. The CDR3 consists of 15 residues. CDR3 nucleotides: TGTGCCAGCAGCTTAGGCCTAGCGGGGGGGCCTGAGCAGTTCTTC. The encoded protein is CASSLGLAGGPEQFF.

This sequence joins TRBV28 and TRBJ1-3; no reliable D call. Trimming removed 1 base at V and 0 bases at J, with 4 bases between. The CDR3 length is 14 residues. CDR1 and CDR2 (germline): MDHEN, SYDVKM. DNA for the CDR3: TGTGCCAGCAGTTTATCAGTCTCTGGAAACACCATATATTTT. This sequence encodes CASSLSVSGNTIYF.

This clone turned up a few times. This chain's CDR3 is CSVERVRDTQYF. The DNA of the CDR3 is TGCAGCGTTGAGCGCGTCCGGGATACGCAGTATTTT. The chain uses TRBV29-1 and TRBJ2-3; D remains ambiguous. V was cut by 3 bases and J by 6 bases, with 10 bases left in between. This CDR3 spans 12 amino acids. From germline, CDR1 is SQVTM and CDR2 ANQGSEA.

This clone was picked up one time. V gene TRBV6-5 combines with J gene TRBJ1-1, with a weak D call TRBD1 (6 bases). This CDR3 is 14 amino acids long. Germline values: CDR1 MNHEY, CDR2 SVGAGI. Trimming left V 6 bases short and J 1 base short, with 12 bases between. The chain's CDR3 is CASRQTGRNTEAFF. CDR3 coding DNA: TGTGCCAGCAGGCAAACAGGGAGGAACACTGAAGCTTTCTTT.

This rearrangement joins TRBV4-2 to TRBJ2-2; 8 nucleotides match TRBD2. Germline V gene sequence: CDR1 LGHNA, CDR2 YNFKEQ. With 6 bases clipped from V and 1 base from J, the junction kept 7 bases outside the gene matches. The CDR3 length is 16 residues. The CDR3, as DNA: TGTGCCAGCAGACCGGGGGGGTTCGAGAACACCGGGGAGCTGTTTTTT. Residues: CASRPGGFENTGELFF.

This CDR3 is CASSQVGRGQGETQYF. The CDR3 nucleotides read TGTGCCAGCAGCCAAGTAGGCAGGGGGCAGGGAGAGACCCAGTACTTC. V gene TRBV4-2 combines with J gene TRBJ2-5, with TRBD1 matching over 8 bases. CDR1 and CDR2 from the germline V gene are LGHNA and YNFKEQ. This CDR3 contains 16 residues. V shed 1 base, J shed 4 bases, and the junction held 8 bases outside the gene matches.

The chain is built from TRBV29-1 and TRBJ1-5; possible D gene TRBD1, 6 bases. With 6 bases removed from V and 5 bases from J, the gap between germline ends came to 17 bases. This CDR3 spans 14 amino acids. Germline V gene sequence: CDR1 SQVTM, CDR2 ANQGSEA. CDR3 coding DNA: TGCAGCGTCGCAACAGGGCTAACGCATCAGCCCCAGCATTTT. Translating gives CSVATGLTHQPQHF.

The chain joins TRBV9 to TRBJ1-4; D gene ambiguous. Germline-derived CDR1 and CDR2 are SGDLS and YYNGEE. CDR3 length equals 14 residues. V was pared by 2 bases and J by 4 bases, with 9 bases between. The CDR3 reads CASSVGANNEKLFF. The DNA of the CDR3 is TGTGCCAGCAGCGTGGGAGCAAATAATGAAAAACTGTTTTTT.

The chain joins TRBV7-6 to TRBJ1-1; D is unresolved. Germline values: CDR1 SGHVS, CDR2 FNYEAQ. CDR3 length: 15 residues. V was trimmed by 3 bases and J by 10 bases, leaving 21 bases between them. For the CDR3, the DNA is TGTGCCAGCAGCTTCCCGGAGATTAGCGGGTACGGAGCTTTCTTT. Amino acid sequence: CASSFPEISGYGAFF.

In nucleotides, the CDR3 is TGTGCCACCAAGACAGGGGGGTTCGCCAAAAACATTCAGTACTTC. It codes for CATKTGGFAKNIQYF. The rearrangement links TRBV27 to TRBJ2-4; 9 nucleotides line up with TRBD1. CDR1 and CDR2 (germline): MNHEY, SMNVEV (reference sequence). The CDR3 covers 15 residues. V shed 10 bases and J 1 base; nucleotides not matched to a gene: 8.

The V call is TRBV29-1, the J call TRBJ1-4; 9 nucleotides match TRBD1. This CDR3 has 14 amino acids. Losses at the gene ends were 4 bases for V and 5 bases for J; bases not matched to a gene: 5. Germline V CDR1 and CDR2: SQVTM, ANQGSEA. The CDR3 bases are TGCAGCGTTGCCCCGGGACAGGGAAATGAAAAACTGTTTTTT. Translating gives CSVAPGQGNEKLFF. The full variable domain, with the rest looked up from reference TRBV29-1 and TRBJ1-4, is SAVISQKPSRDICQRGTSLTIQCQVDSQVTMMFWYRQQPGQSLTLIATANQGSEATYESGFVIDKFPISRPNLTFSTLTVSNMSPEDSSIYLCSVAPGQGNEKLFFGSGTQLSVL.

This clone was found once. This chain uses TRBV11-2 with TRBJ2-7, with D possibly being TRBD1 (6 bases). CDR1 and CDR2 (germline): SGHAT, FQNNGV. Trimming took off 6 bases at V and 0 bases at J, with 15 bases between the two ends. This CDR3 comprises 15 residues. The CDR3 DNA reads as TGTGCCAGCAGGCCCCTAAGGGACAACTCCTACGAGCAGTACTTC. Translation gives CASRPLRDNSYEQYF. The complete variable domain, with remaining parts taken from reference TRBV11-2 and TRBJ2-7, reads EAGVAQSPRYKIIEKRQSVAFWCNPISGHATLYWYQQILGQGPKLLIQFQNNGVVDDSQLPKDRFSAERLKGVDSTLKIQPAKLEDSAVYLCASRPLRDNSYEQYFGPGTRLTVT.

The J gene is TRBJ1-3, the V gene TRBV25-1, with D perhaps TRBD1 (5 bases). Trimming left V 5 bases short and J 0 bases short, with 8 bases between. The CDR3 totals 14 residues. CDR1 and CDR2 (germline): MGHDK, SYGVNS. In DNA, the CDR3 is TGTGCCAGCAGTCAGGGAACCTCTGGAAACACCATATATTTT. Translating gives CASSQGTSGNTIYF.

This rearrangement joins TRBV5-1 to TRBJ2-5; D is uncertain. The germline V and J ends were trimmed by 1 base and 1 base, with 14 bases remaining between them. Germline-derived CDR1 and CDR2 are SGHRS and YFSETQ. CDR3 size: 16 residues. Here the CDR3 DNA reads TGCGCCAGCAGCTTGACACCTTCTTCAGGCCAAGAGACCCAGTACTTC. Translation: CASSLTPSSGQETQYF.